This T cell receptor beta chain is from a study of T cell clonotyping in hematopoietic cell transplantation. Study-level points and caveats: After transplant, recipient diversity fell while pathologically expanded clonotypes grew through day 180.

In regard to this clone: What it recognizes is unknown.

Blood collection times were about day -28 and days 30, 100, 180 posttransplant. Using immunoSEQ multiplex PCR, the repertoire was profiled, and TCRdb retains in-frame clones only, with some absent. The sample lists some 6,500 clones; roughly nine tenths were seen once. This CDR3 contains 14 residues. V lost 4 bases to trimming and J lost 4 bases; unmatched junction nucleotides: 2. CDR1 is SNHLY and CDR2 is FYNNEI in the germline V gene. The source material was peripheral blood mononuclear cells, sampled 180 days after allogeneic stem cell transplant. The clonotype was recovered from a female patient in her fifties who had an allogeneic stem cell transplant from an unrelated donor, so the T cells may come from the graft donor. Some clones in this sample may be carry-over from other donors' samples. The gene calls are TRBV2 and TRBJ1-2, with 11 bases fitting TRBD1. CDR3 sequence (DNA): TGTGCCAGCAGTGGGACAGGGGGCCCCTATGGCTACACCTTC. Residues: CASSGTGGPYGYTF.